Each of the 27 T cell receptor beta chains below was sequenced from the same sample in a study of Ad26.COV2.S vaccination and SARS-CoV-2 variants. Treatment indicated: about 20 received Ad26.COV2.S at low or high dose, single or two shots; roughly five received placebo; per-sample allocation not given. Sampling happened 63 days after the first vaccine or placebo injection. TCRdb keeps only in-frame clones here, not all; method: immunoSEQ multiplex PCR. The data hold some 500,000 clones, with 89% observed a single time. Material: peripheral blood, obtained in a trial of Ad26.COV2.S vaccine versus placebo. The receptors here all came from a person between 18 and 60 years old who received the Ad26.COV2.S COVID-19 vaccine or a placebo.

The chain links TRBV19 to TRBJ1-2; TRBD1 matches 10 bases. The length of the CDR3 is 15 residues. CDR1 LNHDA and CDR2 SQIVND come from the germline V gene (reference sequence). Trimming removed 5 bases from V and 7 bases from J; junction bases left unmatched: 10. The CDR3 coding sequence is TGTGCCAGTAGTCTGTCGTGGGACAGGGGAGGTGGCTACACCTTC. This sequence encodes CASSLSWDRGGGYTF.

The chain recombines TRBV4-2 with TRBJ1-5; maybe TRBD1 (5 bases). The CDR3 runs 14 residues. Germline V lookup: CDR1 LGHNA, CDR2 YNFKEQ. V lost 5 bases and J 3 bases, leaving 11 bases between the germline ends. DNA for the CDR3: TGTGCCAGCAGCAGTGGGGGGGACAATCAGCCCCAGCATTTT. Translating it yields CASSSGGDNQPQHF.

This chain links TRBV29-1 with TRBJ2-3; D may be TRBD1 or TRBD2 (6 bases each). The CDR3 runs to 14 residues. Germline lookup yields CDR1 SQVTM and CDR2 ANQGSEA. V dropped 3 bases and J dropped 6 bases, with 16 bases sitting between them. The CDR3, as DNA: TGCAGCGTTGAGTTGTCGGGGGCTGGGGATACGCAGTATTTT. Protein product: CSVELSGAGDTQYF.

The rearrangement joins TRBV10-3 to TRBJ1-6, with unresolved D. With 3 bases removed from V and 8 bases from J, the gap between germline ends came to 14 bases. Germline assignment: CDR1 ENHRY and CDR2 SYGVKD. There are 15 residues in the CDR3. CDR3 in DNA: TGTGCCATCAGTGATCGAGAGGGAGTGGATTCACCCCTCCACTTT. This sequence encodes CAISDREGVDSPLHF.

The CDR3 reads CASYRQGFYGYTF. The CDR3 DNA sequence: TGTGCCAGCTACAGACAGGGCTTTTATGGCTACACCTTC. The chain couples TRBV28 to TRBJ1-2, with 7 bases that match TRBD1. CDR3 length: 13 residues. Per the germline V gene, CDR1 is MDHEN and CDR2 is SYDVKM. J lost 5 bases, V lost 8 bases, and 8 bases had no gene match.

Notes on this clone: Other nucleotide sequences in the sample specify the same CDR3. CDR3 amino acids: CASSLGNYGYTF. The CDR3 nucleotides are TGTGCCAGCAGTTTGGGTAACTATGGCTACACCTTC. V gene TRBV28 combines with J gene TRBJ1-2; D remains ambiguous. V was shortened by 3 bases and J by 1 base, with 3 bases between the two germline ends. Germline CDR1 MDHEN, CDR2 SYDVKM. This CDR3 region has 12 residues.

This chain connects TRBV12-3 or TRBV12-4 to TRBJ2-4; no firm D call. The CDR3 contains 13 residues. V shed 5 bases and J shed 0 bases, with 5 bases lying between them. The CDR3 nucleotides are TGTGCCAGCAGTACACGAGCCAAAAACATTCAGTACTTC. This translates into CASSTRAKNIQYF.

This chain uses TRBV7-6 with TRBJ2-1, with TRBD2 identical over 10 bases. The germline V gene encodes CDR1 SGHVS and CDR2 FNYEAQ. This CDR3 is built from 16 residues. With V trimmed by 5 bases and J by 7 bases, 11 bases remained unmatched. CDR3 sequence reads: CASSPRLAGVTNEQFF. For the CDR3, the DNA is TGTGCCAGCAGCCCCCGGCTAGCGGGAGTAACGAATGAGCAGTTCTTC.

This clone was detected a few times. The V and J genes are TRBV20-1 and TRBJ1-4; the D is unclear. Trimming removed 3 bases from V and 5 bases from J, with 13 bases in between. The CDR3 runs 14 residues. Germline V gene sequence: CDR1 DFQATT, CDR2 SNEGSKA (reference sequence). The CDR3, as DNA: TGCAGTGCTAGTAAGGCAGCCTACAATGAAAAACTGTTTTTT. Its translation is CSASKAAYNEKLFF.

The count of this clone is one. The V and J genes are TRBV4-3 and TRBJ2-7; TRBD2 matches 9 bases. V dropped 1 base and J dropped 2; count of bases not matched to a gene: 6. Germline V gives CDR1 LGHNA, CDR2 YSLEER. This CDR3 is 16 amino acids long. The CDR3 spells CASSQGSGGIAYEQYF. DNA for the CDR3: TGCGCCAGCAGCCAAGGAAGCGGGGGGATAGCCTACGAGCAGTACTTC.

The gene calls are TRBV18 and TRBJ2-7; D gene ambiguous. The V end lost 3 bases, the J end lost 4 bases, and 19 bases lay between the germline ends. The CDR3 loop spans 16 amino acids. The germline gives CDR1 KGHSH, CDR2 LQKENI. This chain's CDR3 is CASSPRIELAAYEQYF. The CDR3 bases are TGTGCCAGCTCACCCCGCATAGAATTGGCTGCGTACGAGCAGTACTTC. Variable domain in full (rest from reference TRBV18 and TRBJ2-7): NAGVMQNPRHLVRRRGQEARLRCSPMKGHSHVYWYRQLPEEGLKFMVYLQKENIIDESGMPKERFSAEFPKEGPSILRIQQVVRGDSAAYFCASSPRIELAAYEQYFGPGTRLTVT.

The J gene is TRBJ1-1, the V gene TRBV5-4; TRBD1 aligns across 8 bases. The germline gives CDR1 SGHNT, CDR2 YYREEE (reference sequence). V was clipped by 4 bases and J by 3 bases; unmatched bases: 8. The CDR3 totals 15 residues. DNA of the CDR3: TGTGCCAGCAGCCCAGGACAGGGATCGGACACTGAAGCTTTCTTT. This gives the protein CASSPGQGSDTEAFF.

The chain employs TRBV2 and TRBJ1-1; TRBD1 might be the D (6 bases). Looked up from germline, CDR1 is SNHLY and CDR2 is FYNNEI. The CDR3 extends over 16 amino acids. The V gene lost 3 bases and the J gene lost 4 bases, with 18 bases spanning the gap. In nucleotides, the CDR3 is TGTGCCAGCAGTGATGTTCCGGCAGGGGTGGTCACTGAAGCTTTCTTT. It translates to CASSDVPAGVVTEAFF.

The chain has TRBV27 and TRBJ2-1; maybe TRBD2 (6 bases). V shed 6 bases and J shed 7 bases, with 16 bases lying between them. Germline CDR1 MNHEY, CDR2 SMNVEV (reference sequence). The CDR3 consists of 14 residues. CDR3 residues: CASSAWDLENEQFF. In DNA form, the CDR3 reads TGTGCCAGCAGCGCTTGGGACTTAGAGAATGAGCAGTTCTTC.

V and J are TRBV4-3 and TRBJ2-2; D might be TRBD2 (5 bases). V was shortened by 0 bases and J by 4 bases, with 15 bases between the two germline ends. The CDR3 loop spans 17 amino acids. CDR1 LGHNA and CDR2 YSLEER come from the germline V gene. The CDR3 reads CASSQDRAGRGTGELFF. The CDR3 bases are TGCGCCAGCAGCCAAGATAGGGCAGGACGGGGCACCGGGGAGCTGTTTTTT.

The gene calls are TRBV11-3 and TRBJ2-1, with D unclear. CDR3 length: 17 amino acids. CDR1 and CDR2 from the germline V gene are SGHNT and YENEEA. Trimming cost V 1 base and J 8 bases, with 21 bases left between them. In nucleotides, the CDR3 is TGTGCCAGCAGCTTAGGTGTAGGCTCCTCCCTGACGGATGAGCAGTTCTTC. It specifies CASSLGVGSSLTDEQFF.

J is TRBJ2-3 and V is TRBV15; D perhaps matches TRBD2 (6 bases). The CDR3 has 15 residues. Germline CDR1 LNHNV, CDR2 YYDKDF (reference sequence). Between the trimmed V and J ends, which lost 1 base and 2 bases, there was a span of 10 bases. In DNA, the CDR3 is TGTGCCACCAGCAGAGGTAGCGGTACCACAGATACGCAGTATTTT. Encoded protein: CATSRGSGTTDTQYF. Together with reference TRBV15 and TRBJ2-3, the CDR3 gives the full variable domain: DAMVIQNPRYQVTQFGKPVTLSCSQTLNHNVMYWYQQKSSQAPKLLFHYYDKDFNNEADTPDNFQSRRPNTSFCFLDIRSPGLGDTAMYLCATSRGSGTTDTQYFGPGTRLTVL.

V and J are TRBV4-2 and TRBJ2-1; 10 nucleotides line up with TRBD2. The CDR3 sequence is 18 residues long. Germline values: CDR1 LGHNA, CDR2 YNFKEQ. The V and J ends lost 0 bases and 5 bases, in that order; junction bases with no gene match: 10. The CDR3 sequence is CASSQEAASSGSHNEQFF. In DNA, the CDR3 is TGTGCCAGCAGCCAAGAAGCCGCTTCTAGCGGGAGTCACAATGAGCAGTTCTTC.

This clone appeared once. The V gene is TRBV9, the J gene TRBJ1-1; 7 bases agree with TRBD1. Germline V gives CDR1 SGDLS, CDR2 YYNGEE. The junction had 9 bases not matched to a gene; V was cut back by 5 bases and J by 5 bases. CDR3 size: 14 residues. The CDR3 is CASSRLQGLTEAFF. CDR3 coding DNA: TGTGCCAGCAGTCGTCTACAGGGGCTGACTGAAGCTTTCTTT.

The chain uses TRBV6-5 and TRBJ1-2; D may be TRBD1 (5 bases). The V and J ends lost 8 bases and 4 bases respectively, with 17 bases between them. This CDR3 has 14 amino acids. Germline CDR1 and CDR2: MNHEY and SVGAGI. CDR3 residues: CASEGGRAGYGYTF. The CDR3 region has the DNA TGTGCCAGCGAGGGCGGCAGGGCTGGCTATGGCTACACCTTC.

The CDR3, as DNA: TGTGCCAGCAGCTCACGGGTAGCGGGAGCGGGGAATGAGCAGTTCTTC. This codes for CASSSRVAGAGNEQFF. V is TRBV7-3 and J is TRBJ2-1; TRBD2 matches 9 bases. CDR1 and CDR2 (germline): SGHTA, FQGTGA. V lost 4 bases and J lost 7; bases outside the gene matches: 11. The CDR3 covers 16 residues.

The V call is TRBV27, the J call TRBJ1-6; the D gene is possibly TRBD1 (6 bases). CDR3 length: 13 residues. The germline V and J ends were trimmed by 7 bases and 14 bases, with 18 bases remaining between them. Looked up from germline, CDR1 is MNHEY and CDR2 is SMNVEV (reference sequence). The CDR3 here is CASTPGGGFALHF. The CDR3 DNA reads TGTGCCAGCACCCCGGGAGGGGGATTCGCCCTCCACTTT.

The chain has TRBV13 and TRBJ1-2; D is uncertain. V was pared by 5 bases and J by 7 bases, with 14 bases between. This CDR3 is 13 amino acids long. The V gene's germline CDR1 is PRHDT and CDR2 FYEKMQ (reference sequence). CDR3 in DNA: TGTGCCAGCAGCGTCGAGAAGCGGGGTGGCTACACCTTC. Residues: CASSVEKRGGYTF.

V is TRBV6-5 and J is TRBJ1-2; 7 positions agree with TRBD1. CDR1 and CDR2 (germline): MNHEY, SVGAGI. Trimming cost V 2 bases and J 8 bases; bases outside gene matches: 11. This CDR3 is built from 15 residues. CDR3 nucleotide sequence: TGTGCCAGCAGTTACGGCCAAGACAGGGAGGGAGGCTACACCTTC. It yields the protein CASSYGQDREGGYTF.

This sequence joins TRBV7-3 and TRBJ2-1; 10 bases map to TRBD2. CDR3 length equals 15 residues. Germline loops: CDR1 SGHTA, CDR2 FQGTGA. Germline trimming cut 5 bases from V and 6 bases from J; bases unmatched to any gene: 7. The CDR3 region has the DNA TGTGCCAGCAGCCTAAAGCGGGGGGGCCGCAATGAGCAGTTCTTC. Translating it yields CASSLKRGGRNEQFF.

The rearrangement links TRBV19 to TRBJ1-1; D is ambiguous. There are 20 residues in the CDR3. CDR1 and CDR2 (germline): LNHDA, SQIVND (reference sequence). Between the trimmed V and J ends, which lost 4 bases and 1 base, there was a span of 28 bases. The chain's CDR3 is CASSTRIQPRVVRENTEAFF. The CDR3 nucleotides read TGTGCCAGTAGTACCCGCATCCAACCTCGGGTCGTGAGGGAGAACACTGAAGCTTTCTTT.

This clone was seen once. The V gene is TRBV18, the J gene TRBJ2-3; weak D call: TRBD1 (6 bases). This CDR3 contains 15 residues. V was shortened by 7 bases and J by 1 base, with 15 bases between the two germline ends. Per the germline V gene, CDR1 is KGHSH and CDR2 is LQKENI. The DNA for the CDR3 is TGTGCCAGCTGCCCCCCGGGACAACGCACAGATACGCAGTATTTT. This translates into CASCPPGQRTDTQYF.